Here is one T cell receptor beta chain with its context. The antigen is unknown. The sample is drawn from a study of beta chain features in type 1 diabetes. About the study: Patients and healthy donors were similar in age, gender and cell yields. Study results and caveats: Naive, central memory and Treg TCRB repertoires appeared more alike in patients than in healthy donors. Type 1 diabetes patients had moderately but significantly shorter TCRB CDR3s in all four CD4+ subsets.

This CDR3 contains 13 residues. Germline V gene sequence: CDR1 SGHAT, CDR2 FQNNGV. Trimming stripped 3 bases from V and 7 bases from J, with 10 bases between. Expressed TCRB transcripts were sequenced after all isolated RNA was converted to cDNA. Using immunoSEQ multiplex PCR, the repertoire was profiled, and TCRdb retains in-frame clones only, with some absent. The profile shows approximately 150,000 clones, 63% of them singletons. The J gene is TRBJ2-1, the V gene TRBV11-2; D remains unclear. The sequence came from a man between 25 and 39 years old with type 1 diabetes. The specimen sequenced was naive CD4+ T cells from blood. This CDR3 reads CASSLGQYNEQFF. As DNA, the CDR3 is TGTGCCAGCAGCTTGGGCCAATATAATGAGCAGTTCTTC.